This entry concerns a single T cell receptor beta chain. The data derive from a study of blood T cell repertoires in COVID-19. In Cohort 3, a recovered donor had either two negative PCRs, clearance, or symptom resolution. V gave up 4 bases and J gave up 5 bases; unmatched junction bases: 9. The CDR3 runs to 15 residues. Germline lookup yields CDR1 MNHEY and CDR2 SVGEGT. Clones were read by immunoSEQ multiplex PCR, and TCRdb kept only the in-frame ones, dropping some. Among about 160,000 clones listed, approximately 88% were seen once. The specimen was PBMCs or T cells enriched from blood (not recorded which). The source of this sequence is a woman between 50 and 59 years old who had recovered from COVID-19. This chain connects TRBV6-2 or TRBV6-3 to TRBJ2-7; 9 bases agree with TRBD1. For the CDR3, the DNA is TGTGCCAGCAGTTTGCGCGGGACAGGGTACCACGAGCAGTACTTC. Encoded protein: CASSLRGTGYHEQYF.